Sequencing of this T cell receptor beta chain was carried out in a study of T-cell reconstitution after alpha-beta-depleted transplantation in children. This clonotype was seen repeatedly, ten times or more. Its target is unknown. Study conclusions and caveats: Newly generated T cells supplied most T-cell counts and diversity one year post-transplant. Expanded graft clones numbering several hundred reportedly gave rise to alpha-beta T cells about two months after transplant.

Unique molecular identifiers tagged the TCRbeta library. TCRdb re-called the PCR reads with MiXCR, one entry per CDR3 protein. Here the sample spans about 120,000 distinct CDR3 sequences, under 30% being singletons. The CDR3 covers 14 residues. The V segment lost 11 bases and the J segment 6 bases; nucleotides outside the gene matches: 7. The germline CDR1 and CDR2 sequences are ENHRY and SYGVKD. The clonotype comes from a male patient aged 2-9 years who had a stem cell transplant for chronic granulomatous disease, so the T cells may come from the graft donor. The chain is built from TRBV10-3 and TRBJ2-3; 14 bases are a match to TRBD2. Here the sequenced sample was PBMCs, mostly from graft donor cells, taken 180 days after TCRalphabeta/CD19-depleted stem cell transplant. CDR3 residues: CALGTSGGGDTQYF. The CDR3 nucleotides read TGTGCCTTGGGGACTAGCGGGGGTGGCGATACGCAGTATTTT.